The 13 T cell receptor beta chains reported below all come from one sample, sequenced in a study of Graves' ophthalmopathy and Graves' hyperthyroidism. Using RNA transcripts, the TCR beta CDR3 regions were amplified. HTBI primers primed a first-round RT-PCR, and a second-round multiplex PCR followed. TCRdb passed the multiplex PCR reads through MiXCR, listing each CDR3 protein once. The data show a few hundred thousand distinct CDR3 sequences, under 25% seen once. Sample: peripheral blood. These receptors came from a woman aged 18-29 years with stable Graves' hyperthyroidism.

This clonotype was recorded at least ten times. The chain carries TRBV9 and TRBJ1-1, with a possible D match to TRBD1 (6 bases). V was trimmed by 4 bases and J by 8 bases, leaving 18 bases between them. Germline V gives CDR1 SGDLS, CDR2 YYNGEE. CDR3 length: 14 amino acids. Here the CDR3 reads CASSSLTGTREAFF. CDR3 DNA sequence: TGTGCCAGCAGCTCCCTGACCGGGACACGCGAAGCTTTCTTT.

This clonotype was found many times. The chain has TRBV12-3 or TRBV12-4 and TRBJ2-7; 15 bases match TRBD2. The length of the CDR3 is 16 residues. The J segment lost 3 bases and the V segment lost 1 base, leaving 1 base of the junction unmatched. The CDR3 loop reads CASSLVGLAGGYEQYF. In nucleotides, the CDR3 is TGTGCCAGCAGTTTAGTGGGACTAGCGGGAGGCTACGAGCAGTACTTC.

This clonotype was counted ten times or more. The chain has TRBV20-1 and TRBJ2-2, with TRBD2 matching 9 bases. J was trimmed by 1 base and V by 6 bases; bases with no gene match: 3. Germline lookup yields CDR1 DFQATT and CDR2 SNEGSKA (reference sequence). The CDR3 extends over 14 amino acids. CDR3 sequence (DNA): TGCAGTGCGAGTAGCGGGAGGAACACCGGGGAGCTGTTTTTT. This sequence encodes CSASSGRNTGELFF.

This clonotype was recorded at least ten times. The gene calls are TRBV29-1 and TRBJ1-2; TRBD1 might be the D (5 bases). With 6 bases removed from V and 6 bases from J, the gap between germline ends came to 11 bases. There are 11 residues in the CDR3. CDR1 SQVTM and CDR2 ANQGSEA come from the germline V gene. The CDR3 reads CSVGGQNGYTF. DNA of the CDR3: TGCAGCGTCGGGGGTCAGAATGGCTACACCTTC.

This clonotype was detected a few times. DNA of the CDR3: TGTGCCAGCAGCCCAAGCCCCGGACAGGCAGAGACCCAGTACTTC. It translates to CASSPSPGQAETQYF. The rearrangement links TRBV12-3 or TRBV12-4 to TRBJ2-5, with TRBD1 matching 7 bases. CDR3 length: 15 residues. Trimming removed 6 bases from V and 4 bases from J; junction bases left unmatched: 11.

This clonotype was detected many times. CDR3 nucleotide sequence: TGTGCCAGCAGCTTAAAGACGGGATACTATGGCTACACCTTC. Protein product: CASSLKTGYYGYTF. The J gene is TRBJ1-2, the V gene TRBV11-1; D not resolved. This CDR3 is 14 amino acids long. Deletions cut 2 bases from V and 3 bases from J, with 10 bases between. CDR1 and CDR2 from the germline V gene are SGHAT and FQDESV (reference sequence).

The chain has TRBV28 and TRBJ1-2, with a tentative D call TRBD1 (5 bases). The CDR3 consists of 11 residues. Trimming took 8 bases from V and 11 from J, leaving 15 bases between them. From germline, CDR1 is MDHEN and CDR2 SYDVKM. DNA of the CDR3: TGTGCCAGCTTGGGGGACGGTCGGTACACCTTC. Translated: CASLGDGRYTF.

This clonotype occurred many times. CDR3 residues: CSGRGAGVNTGELFF. The CDR3 region has the DNA TGCAGCGGCAGGGGGGCGGGAGTGAACACCGGGGAGCTGTTTTTT. The J gene is TRBJ2-2, the V gene TRBV29-1; D possibly matches TRBD1 or TRBD2 (7 bases each). The CDR3 totals 15 residues. Germline CDR1 is SQVTM and CDR2 is ANQGSEA. Trimming removed 7 bases from V and 1 base from J, with 16 bases in between.

This clonotype was observed a few times. Germline is not matched at one junction end, which may reflect a read error. The chain couples TRBV10-3 to TRBJ2-5, with TRBD1 matching 7 bases. Germline CDR1 and CDR2: ENHRY and SYGVKD. The CDR3 is 15 residues long. The CDR3 loop reads CAISESGDSQETKYF. CDR3 in DNA: TGTGCCATCAGTGAGTCGGGGGACAGCCAAGAGACCAAGTACTTC.

This rearrangement joins TRBV6-5 to TRBJ2-5; D call uncertain. The CDR3 runs 14 residues. Germline assignment: CDR1 MNHEY and CDR2 SVGAGI. V was trimmed by 2 bases and J by 0 bases, leaving 7 bases between them. The CDR3 sequence is CASSYVLNQETQYF. The CDR3 nucleotides read TGTGCCAGCAGTTACGTGTTGAACCAAGAGACCCAGTACTTC.

Many counts were recorded for this clonotype. The CDR3 loop is CASSYGTEFSSPDQETQYF. In nucleotides, the CDR3 is TGTGCCAGCAGTTACGGGACAGAATTCAGCTCCCCGGACCAAGAGACCCAGTACTTC. The rearrangement uses TRBV6-2 or TRBV6-3 and TRBJ2-5, with 7 bases identical to TRBD1. The CDR3 spans 19 residues. Trimming at V came to 2 bases and at J to 0 bases, leaving 15 bases not matched to a gene. From germline, CDR1 is MNHEY and CDR2 SVGEGT.

This clonotype was observed at least ten times. The CDR3 is CASSYSLRQETQYF. In nucleotides, the CDR3 is TGTGCCAGCAGTTACTCGTTGCGGCAAGAGACCCAGTACTTC. J is TRBJ2-5 and V is TRBV6-5; D is ambiguous. Trimming took 0 bases from V and 2 from J, leaving 7 bases between them. The CDR3 covers 14 residues. The germline V gene has CDR1 MNHEY and CDR2 SVGAGI.

This clonotype was recorded many times. The chain links TRBV7-2 to TRBJ2-7, with TRBD1 as a possible D gene (5 bases). V lost 5 bases and J lost 3, with 8 bases in between. CDR1 is SGHTA, CDR2 FQGNSA, per germline. The CDR3 runs to 12 residues. CDR3 DNA: TGTGCCAGCAGCACAGACAGCTACGAGCAGTACTTC. Protein sequence: CASSTDSYEQYF.